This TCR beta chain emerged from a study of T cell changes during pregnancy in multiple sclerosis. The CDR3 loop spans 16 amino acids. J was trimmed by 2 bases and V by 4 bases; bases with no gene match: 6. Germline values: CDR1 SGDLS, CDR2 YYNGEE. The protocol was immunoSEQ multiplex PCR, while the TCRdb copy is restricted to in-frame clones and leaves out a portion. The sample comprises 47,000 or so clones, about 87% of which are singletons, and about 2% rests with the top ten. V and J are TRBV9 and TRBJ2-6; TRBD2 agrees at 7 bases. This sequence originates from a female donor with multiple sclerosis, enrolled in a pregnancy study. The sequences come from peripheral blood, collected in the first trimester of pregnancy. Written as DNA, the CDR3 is TGTGCCAGCAGCTACGGGGGGAGGGCTGGGGCCAACGTCCTGACTTTC. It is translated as CASSYGGRAGANVLTF.